The clone carrying this T cell receptor beta chain was seen repeatedly, ten times or more. Diagnosis relied on clinical symptoms, serum thyroxine and TRAb, thyroid ultrasound and orbital computed tomography. This sample is part of a study of T cells in Graves' hyperthyroidism and ophthalmopathy. V dropped 5 bases and J dropped 5; count of bases not matched to a gene: 11. This CDR3 has 15 residues. Germline V gene data show CDR1 as MDHEN and CDR2 as SYDVKM. Amplified regions were TCR beta CDR3 sequences from RNA transcripts. HTBI primers were the set used in a first-round RT-PCR of the TCR CDR3. TCRdb reanalysed the multiplex PCR reads using MiXCR and keeps one entry per CDR3 protein. The sample lists 350,000 to 450,000 distinct CDR3 sequences; around 13% were seen once.

This clonotype was sampled from a woman in her sixties with Graves' hyperthyroidism. Sequencing was performed on blood. V usage is TRBV28 and J usage is TRBJ2-7; 8 bases agree with TRBD2. The CDR3 region is CASSPPGTRTHEQYF. Written as DNA, the CDR3 is TGTGCCAGCAGTCCCCCCGGGACTAGGACTCACGAGCAGTACTTC.